Detailed here is one T cell receptor beta chain. This clonotype has only a few counts. The antigen this receptor binds is unknown. Base quality data are lacking; no much larger clone is found one base away. Instrument on record: Illumina NovaSeq 6000. TCRalpha and TCRbeta cDNA libraries were built by 5'RACE with constant-segment primers, adding sample barcodes and unique molecular identifiers. Trizol reagent was used to extract RNA from every sample. Amplification of the libraries took two PCR steps, and the second step added a second sample barcode plus Illumina TruSeq adapters. Libraries were sequenced on an Illumina NovaSeq with 2 x 150 bp paired-end reads. Regarding the original processing steps: Demultiplexing of reads and collapsing into UMI-guided consensus sequences were performed with migec v1.2.7. Using mixcr v2.1.11, UMI consensuses were aligned to TRA and TRB V and J templates and then assembled into clonotypes. Expanded or contracted clonotypes were those called significant by both edgeR and NoisET, with noise models trained on biological replicates. For edgeR calls, a false discovery rate-adjusted p below 0.01 and a log2 fold-change threshold of 1 were applied. As an exploratory analysis of dynamics, max-normalized trajectories of the 1000 most abundant clonotypes were examined by PCA with hierarchical clustering. Separately sequenced CD4+ and CD8+ repertoires were used to assign the CD4 or CD8 phenotype of responding clones. The public reads were reprocessed in TCRdb via fastp at Q25 and MiXCR, keeping in-frame beta chains. Each CDR3 protein gets just one entry, which takes the most common genes and DNA from the rows behind it. None of the V and J calls come from the authors' own analysis; TCRdb made them. The table for this sample lists roughly 280,000 distinct CDR3 sequences; roughly 8% of them were counted only once. Approximately 22% of the sample is taken by the ten largest.

Ficoll-Paque density gradient centrifugation was the method used to isolate PBMCs. This sample was included in a study of T-cell memory formation after mild COVID-19 (dated by TCRdb to the early 2020s). With regard to the full study: TCR sequence clusters from the two donors were found to be largely donor specific. The cohort comprised two young, previously healthy adult volunteers, one female and one male. In a couple of donors, T-cell clones that expanded and contracted after mild COVID-19 were tracked by sequencing TCRalpha and TCRbeta repertoires over time. The full study reports these points: Contracting CD4+ clones were found mainly in CM and EM memory subsets, while CD8+ clones were enriched in EMRA. The second-wave clones that peaked on day 37 were not confirmed to be SARS-CoV-2 specific. The study included only a couple of mild cases, and larger cohorts that include severe cases with pre-infection samples were judged to be necessary. Clones contracting from day 15 to 85 had balanced CD4/CD8 phenotypes, while a second wave expanding from day 15 to 37 was biased towards CD4+. Some responding clones were detected in pre-infection memory, which suggested that pre-existing cross-reactive memory T cells had joined the SARS-CoV-2 response.

Reading the germline V gene gives CDR1 SGHTA and CDR2 FQGNSA. The CDR3 contains 13 residues, cysteine and phenylalanine counted. The CDR3 DNA has 39 bases and is translated from base 1. V is shortened by 6 bases, J by 7 bases, and the region joining them spans 15 bases. In this chain, TRBV7-2 is recombined with TRBJ1-1, with the D gene call left open. This TCR was recovered from a young man who had mild COVID-19 (a few samples of this study predate the infection). The sample titles of this study are shuffled in the database, so cell type and time point are left out; the donor was told from shared clones. The sequencing sample was made of PBMCs or a T cell subset sorted from them (not recorded which). The CDR3 region has the sequence CASSTLALSEAFF. The bases are TGTGCCAGCAGTACCTTAGCTCTTAGTGAAGCTTTCTTT.